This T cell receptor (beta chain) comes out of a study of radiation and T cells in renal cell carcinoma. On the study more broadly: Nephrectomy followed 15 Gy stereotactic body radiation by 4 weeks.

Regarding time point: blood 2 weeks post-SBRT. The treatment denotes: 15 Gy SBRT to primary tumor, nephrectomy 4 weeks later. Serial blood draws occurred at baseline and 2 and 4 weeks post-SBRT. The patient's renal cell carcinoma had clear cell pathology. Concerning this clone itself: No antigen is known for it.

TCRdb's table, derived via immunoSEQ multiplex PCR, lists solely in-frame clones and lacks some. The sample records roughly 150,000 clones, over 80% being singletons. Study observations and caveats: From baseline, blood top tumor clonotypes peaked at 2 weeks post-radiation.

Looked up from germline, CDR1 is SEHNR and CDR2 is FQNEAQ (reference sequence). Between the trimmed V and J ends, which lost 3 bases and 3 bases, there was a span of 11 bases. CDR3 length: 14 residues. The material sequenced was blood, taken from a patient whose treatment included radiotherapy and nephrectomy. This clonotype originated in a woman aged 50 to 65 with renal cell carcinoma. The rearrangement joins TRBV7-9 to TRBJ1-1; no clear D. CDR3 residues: CASSFGLRDTEAFF. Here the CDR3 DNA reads TGTGCCAGCAGCTTCGGACTGAGGGACACTGAAGCTTTCTTT.